This T cell receptor beta chain was obtained from a study of blood T cell repertoires in COVID-19. Overall study context: Acute and convalescent COVID-19 samples came from the United States, Italy and Spain.

This clone was recorded only once. The CDR3 length is 16 residues. Germline V gene lookup returns CDR1 MGHDK and CDR2 SYGVNS. Trimming stripped 2 bases from V and 1 base from J, with 12 bases between. In the authors' methods: Amplification of reference gene primers was used by the study to estimate nucleated cell counts. Sequencing was performed with immunoSEQ multiplex PCR; in TCRdb, only in-frame clones are kept and a portion is missing. The V and J calls and clone size come from that table; D and trimming were worked out from the DNA. Of roughly 100,000 clones listed, just over 85% were seen once; the top ten hold 6.5% to 9.5%.

The chain couples TRBV25-1 to TRBJ1-3; D may be TRBD1 (5 bases). The sequence was collected from a woman in her 70s with acute or convalescent COVID-19. Material: peripheral blood. The CDR3 DNA sequence: TGTGCCAGCAGTGAACCATCCCCAGGGTCTGGAAACACCATATATTTT. Its translation is CASSEPSPGSGNTIYF.